In its sample, the clone carrying this T cell receptor beta chain was seen a few times. Antigen: not known. Treg sorting used a CD4+CD25+CD127-/low gate. From germline, CDR1 is SEHNR and CDR2 FQNEAQ (reference sequence). J lost 8 bases, V lost 1 base, and 4 bases had no gene match. The CDR3 loop spans 15 amino acids. General study findings and limits: Whole repertoires were not studied in the larger cohort, only one V-J beta rearrangement.

Semi-nested PCR with Nested Universal Primer A followed constant-region reverse priming of full-length variable regions. MiXCR, run by TCRdb on the 5' RACE reads, gives a single entry per CDR3 protein. The profile shows some 40,000 distinct CDR3 sequences, 22% of them singletons. The sequencing input was Tregs sorted from a lymph node. This chain links TRBV7-9 with TRBJ2-1; 11 bases align to TRBD2. The TCR sequence derives from a female donor with breast cancer. The CDR3: CASSLGLAGYDEQFF. The CDR3 region has the DNA TGTGCCAGCAGCTTAGGACTAGCGGGATACGATGAGCAGTTCTTC.